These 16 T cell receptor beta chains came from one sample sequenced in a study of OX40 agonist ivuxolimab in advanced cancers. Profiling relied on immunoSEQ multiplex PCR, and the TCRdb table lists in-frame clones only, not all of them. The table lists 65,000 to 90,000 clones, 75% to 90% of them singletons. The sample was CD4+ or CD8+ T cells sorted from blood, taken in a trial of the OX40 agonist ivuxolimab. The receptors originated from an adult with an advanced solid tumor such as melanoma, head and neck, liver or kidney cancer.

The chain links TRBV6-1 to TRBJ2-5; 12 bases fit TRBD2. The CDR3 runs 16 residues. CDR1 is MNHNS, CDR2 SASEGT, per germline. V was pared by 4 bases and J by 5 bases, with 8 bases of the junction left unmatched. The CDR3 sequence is CASSARLAGVGETQYF. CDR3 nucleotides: TGTGCCAGCAGTGCCAGACTAGCGGGAGTAGGTGAGACCCAGTACTTC.

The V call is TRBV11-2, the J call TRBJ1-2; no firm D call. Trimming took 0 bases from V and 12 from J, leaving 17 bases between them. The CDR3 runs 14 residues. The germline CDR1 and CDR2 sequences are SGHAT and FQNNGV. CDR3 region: CASSLDQSSWFHTF. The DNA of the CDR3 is TGTGCCAGCAGCTTAGATCAGTCTTCTTGGTTTCACACCTTC.

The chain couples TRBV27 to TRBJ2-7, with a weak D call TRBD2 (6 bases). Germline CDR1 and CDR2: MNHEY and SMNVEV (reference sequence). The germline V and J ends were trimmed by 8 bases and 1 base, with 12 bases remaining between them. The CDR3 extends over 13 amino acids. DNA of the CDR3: TGTGCCAGCGGGGGGTACGGATCCTACGAGCAGTACTTC. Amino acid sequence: CASGGYGSYEQYF.

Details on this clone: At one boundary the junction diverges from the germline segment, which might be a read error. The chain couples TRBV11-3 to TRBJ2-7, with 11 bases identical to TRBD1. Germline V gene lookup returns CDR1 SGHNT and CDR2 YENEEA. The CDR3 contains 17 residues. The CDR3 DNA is TGTGCCAGCACCTTAACCCCGGGACAGGGGGTAACCTACGAGCAGTACTTC. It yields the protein CASTLTPGQGVTYEQYF.

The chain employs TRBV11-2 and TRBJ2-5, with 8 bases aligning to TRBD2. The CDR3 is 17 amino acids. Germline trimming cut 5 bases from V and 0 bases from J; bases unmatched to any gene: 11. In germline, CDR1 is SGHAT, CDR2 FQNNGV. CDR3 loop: CASSTYDQLADQETQYF. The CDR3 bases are TGTGCCAGCAGCACTTACGACCAACTAGCGGACCAAGAGACCCAGTACTTC.

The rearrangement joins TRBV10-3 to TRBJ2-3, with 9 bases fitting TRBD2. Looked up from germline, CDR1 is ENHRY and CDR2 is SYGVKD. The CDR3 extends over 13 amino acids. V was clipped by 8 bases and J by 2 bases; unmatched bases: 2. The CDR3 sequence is CAISSGDTDTQYF. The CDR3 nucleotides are TGTGCCATCTCTAGCGGGGACACAGATACGCAGTATTTT.

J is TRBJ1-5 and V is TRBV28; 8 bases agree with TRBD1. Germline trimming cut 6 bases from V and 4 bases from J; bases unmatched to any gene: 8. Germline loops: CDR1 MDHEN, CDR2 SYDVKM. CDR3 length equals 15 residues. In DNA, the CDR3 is TGTGCCAGCAGGAGACCAGGACAGGGAAATCAGCCCCAGCATTTT. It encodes CASRRPGQGNQPQHF.

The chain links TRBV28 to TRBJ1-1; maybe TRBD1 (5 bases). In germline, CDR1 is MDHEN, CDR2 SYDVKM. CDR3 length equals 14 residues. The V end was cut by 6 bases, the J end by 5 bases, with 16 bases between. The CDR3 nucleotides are TGTGCCAGCAGACCCCCCCAGGGAAGAACTGAAGCTTTCTTT. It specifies CASRPPQGRTEAFF.

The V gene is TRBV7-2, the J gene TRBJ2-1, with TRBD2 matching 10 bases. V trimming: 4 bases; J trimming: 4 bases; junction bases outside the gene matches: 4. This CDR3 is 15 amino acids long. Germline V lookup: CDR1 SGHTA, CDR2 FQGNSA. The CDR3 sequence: CASSSLAGPYNEQFF. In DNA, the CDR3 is TGTGCCAGCAGCTCACTAGCGGGGCCTTACAATGAGCAGTTCTTC. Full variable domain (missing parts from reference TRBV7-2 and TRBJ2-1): GAGVSQSPSNKVTEKGKDVELRCDPISGHTALYWYRQSLGQGLEFLIYFQGNSAPDKSGLPSDRFSAERTGGSVSTLTIQRTQQEDSAVYLCASSSLAGPYNEQFFGPGTRLTVL.

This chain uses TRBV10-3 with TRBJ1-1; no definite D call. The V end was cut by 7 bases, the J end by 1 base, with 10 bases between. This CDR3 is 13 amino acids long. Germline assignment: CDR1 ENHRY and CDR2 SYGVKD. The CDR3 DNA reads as TGTGCCATCAAGGTCAGAGAGAACACTGAAGCTTTCTTT. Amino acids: CAIKVRENTEAFF.

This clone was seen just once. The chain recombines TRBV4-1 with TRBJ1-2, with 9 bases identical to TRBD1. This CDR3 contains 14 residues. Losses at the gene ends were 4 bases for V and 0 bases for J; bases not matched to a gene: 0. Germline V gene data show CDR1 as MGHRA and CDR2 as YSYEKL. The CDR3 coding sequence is TGCGCCAGCAGCCGACAGGGGGCTAACTATGGCTACACCTTC. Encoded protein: CASSRQGANYGYTF.

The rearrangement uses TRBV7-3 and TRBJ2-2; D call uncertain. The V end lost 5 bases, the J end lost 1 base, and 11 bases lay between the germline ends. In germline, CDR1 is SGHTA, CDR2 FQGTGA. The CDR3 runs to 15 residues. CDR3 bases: TGTGCCAGCAGCCAAGGACGGATGAACACCGGGGAGCTGTTTTTT. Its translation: CASSQGRMNTGELFF.

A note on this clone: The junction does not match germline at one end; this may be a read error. CDR3 sequence (DNA): TGTGCCAGCAGTGAACCCCATAACGCTAGCGGGAGAGCTCTCCTCTTC. Its protein product is CASSEPHNASGRALLF. The genes are TRBV6-1 and TRBJ2-1; TRBD2 agrees at 10 bases. This CDR3 contains 16 residues. CDR1 MNHNS and CDR2 SASEGT come from the germline V gene.

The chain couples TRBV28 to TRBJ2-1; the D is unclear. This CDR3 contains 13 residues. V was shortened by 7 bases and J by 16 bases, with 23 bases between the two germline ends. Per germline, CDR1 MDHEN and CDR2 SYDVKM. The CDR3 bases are TGTGCCAGCACCGCAAGTTCACCCTTGCGAGTTTTCTTC. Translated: CASTASSPLRVFF.

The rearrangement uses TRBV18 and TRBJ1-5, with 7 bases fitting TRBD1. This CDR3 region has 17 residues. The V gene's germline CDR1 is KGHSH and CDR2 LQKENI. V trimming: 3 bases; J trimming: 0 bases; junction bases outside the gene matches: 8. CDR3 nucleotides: TGTGCCAGCTCACCGACAGGGTATGGGGATAGCAATCAGCCCCAGCATTTT. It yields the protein CASSPTGYGDSNQPQHF.

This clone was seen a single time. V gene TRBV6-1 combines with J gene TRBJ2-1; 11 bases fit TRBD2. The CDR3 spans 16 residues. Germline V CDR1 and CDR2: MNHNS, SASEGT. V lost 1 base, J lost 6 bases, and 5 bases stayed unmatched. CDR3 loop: CASSEGGLAVGNEQFF. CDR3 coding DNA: TGTGCCAGCAGTGAAGGGGGACTAGCGGTTGGCAATGAGCAGTTCTTC.